Below are 9 T cell receptor beta chains sequenced from a single sample in a study of blood T cell repertoires in COVID-19. Data came from immunoSEQ multiplex PCR; TCRdb stores just in-frame clones and leaves some out. The repertoire holds 90,000 or so clones, with over 80% as singletons. The sequenced sample consisted of peripheral blood. The receptors come from a human donor with active COVID-19. The donor label of this sample is uncertain.

This clone was observed a few times. The genes are TRBV13 and TRBJ1-2, with TRBD1 identical over 7 bases. The CDR3 is 14 amino acids. Unmatched junction bases numbered 13, after V lost 5 bases and J lost 10 bases. Germline loops: CDR1 PRHDT, CDR2 FYEKMQ (reference sequence). This CDR3 reads CASSLRGGTLLYTF. The CDR3 bases are TGTGCCAGCAGCCTCCGAGGGGGCACCCTCCTCTACACCTTC.

The genes are TRBV4-3 and TRBJ2-1, with D uncertain. V was clipped by 2 bases and J by 4 bases, with 15 bases between them. The CDR3 consists of 16 residues. Germline V CDR1 and CDR2: LGHNA, YSLEER. The CDR3, as DNA: TGCGCCAGCAGCCAATTCCCCGTACAGTCTTACAATGAGCAGTTCTTC. It codes for CASSQFPVQSYNEQFF.

V and J are TRBV16 and TRBJ1-2; 9 nucleotides agree with TRBD1. This CDR3 is 16 amino acids long. J was trimmed by 2 bases and V by 3 bases; bases with no gene match: 7. The germline CDR1 and CDR2 sequences are KGHSY and FQNENV. The CDR3 DNA reads as TGTGCCAGCAGCCATACTCGGACAGGGGCCAACTATGGCTACACCTTC. Translation: CASSHTRTGANYGYTF.

The rearrangement links TRBV5-1 to TRBJ2-3; 9 bases are a match to TRBD2. Germline CDR1 reads SGHRS; CDR2 reads YFSETQ. The CDR3 totals 16 residues. The junction had 10 bases not matched to a gene; V was cut back by 4 bases and J by 4 bases. CDR3 region: CASSPRLAGDADTQYF. The CDR3 nucleotides are TGCGCCAGCAGCCCCCGATTAGCGGGGGACGCAGATACGCAGTATTTT.

The V gene is TRBV5-1, the J gene TRBJ1-1; D is unresolved. Germline CDR1 is SGHRS and CDR2 is YFSETQ. V lost 5 bases and J 3 bases, leaving 14 bases between the germline ends. This CDR3 contains 14 residues. The CDR3 loop is CASRREGPDTEAFF. CDR3 DNA: TGCGCCAGCAGGCGGGAAGGGCCTGACACTGAAGCTTTCTTT.

The V and J genes are TRBV24-1 and TRBJ1-5; a possible D gene is TRBD1 (5 bases). The CDR3 is made up of 15 amino acids. Germline assignment: CDR1 KGHDR and CDR2 SFDVKD. Trimming stripped 0 bases from V and 4 bases from J, with 9 bases between. For the CDR3, the DNA is TGTGCCACCAGTGATTTGAGACAGAGAAATCAGCCCCAGCATTTT. Encoded protein: CATSDLRQRNQPQHF.

The chain joins TRBV7-3 to TRBJ1-2; 9 bases map to TRBD1. The germline V gene has CDR1 SGHTA and CDR2 FQGTGA. The V and J ends lost 0 bases and 4 bases, in that order; junction bases with no gene match: 12. This CDR3 has 18 amino acids. The CDR3 here is CASSLTGQGTRLAYGYTF. CDR3 coding DNA: TGTGCCAGCAGCTTAACAGGACAGGGGACCAGGTTAGCCTATGGCTACACCTTC. Full variable domain (missing parts from reference TRBV7-3 and TRBJ1-2): GAGVSQTPSNKVTEKGKYVELRCDPISGHTALYWYRQSLGQGPEFLIYFQGTGAADDSGLPNDRFFAVRPEGSVSTLKIQRTERGDSAVYLCASSLTGQGTRLAYGYTFGSGTRLTVV.

Only a few counts were recorded for this clone. The rearrangement uses TRBV14 and TRBJ2-7, with 8 bases matching TRBD1. There are 16 residues in the CDR3. Germline lookup yields CDR1 SGHDN and CDR2 FVKESK. Trimming at V came to 4 bases and at J to 0 bases, leaving 8 bases not matched to a gene. The CDR3, as DNA: TGTGCCAGCAGCCGGCCGGGACAGGCGGTCTCCTACGAGCAGTACTTC. Amino acids: CASSRPGQAVSYEQYF.

The chain has TRBV9 and TRBJ2-7; D perhaps matches TRBD2 (6 bases). Germline CDR1 and CDR2: SGDLS and YYNGEE. This CDR3 is 12 amino acids long. Trimming cost V 4 bases and J 4 bases, with 9 bases left between them. The CDR3 DNA is TGTGCCAGCAGCCCGGGACTTTACGAGCAGTACTTC. Translation gives CASSPGLYEQYF.